This TCR beta chain comes out of a study of blood T cell repertoires in COVID-19. The CDR3 is made up of 14 amino acids. The germline CDR1 and CDR2 sequences are MDHEN and SYDVKM. Germline trimming cut 2 bases from V and 4 bases from J; bases unmatched to any gene: 3. Original processing notes: For nucleated cells, counts were estimated from reference gene primer amplification. Data came from immunoSEQ multiplex PCR; TCRdb stores just in-frame clones and leaves some out. D and trimming were read from the DNA, whereas the V and J calls and clone size are those reported in that table. The sample lists 150,000 to 200,000 clones; about 88% were seen once.

The specimen sequenced was PBMCs or T cells enriched from blood (not recorded which). The gene calls are TRBV28 and TRBJ2-3; 7 bases fit TRBD2. This receptor was identified in a woman younger than 30 who had recovered from COVID-19. The CDR3: CASSLGREADTQYF. The CDR3 DNA is TGTGCCAGCAGTTTAGGGAGGGAGGCAGATACGCAGTATTTT.